This T cell receptor (beta chain) was sequenced for a study of blood T cells in healthy people across ages. Overall study context: Per two T cells, about one barcoded beta molecule was captured through template switching. The study, taken as a whole, reports: The fall in TCR beta diversity per million T cells was roughly linear with age.

The authors ran a second PCR of roughly 6 to 11 cycles using a sample-barcoded 5' primer and a J-beta primer mix. MiXCR, applied by TCRdb to the 5' RACE reads, yields one record per CDR3 protein. The sample shows 650,000 to 700,000 distinct CDR3 sequences, under 65% of them seen only once. CDR3 length: 13 amino acids. CDR1 is MNHEY and CDR2 is SMNVEV in the germline V gene (reference sequence). V lost 5 bases to trimming and J lost 11 bases, with 18 bases between them. To note about this clonotype: The antigen is unknown. A read error is possible here, since a much larger clone lies one base away.

They isolated at least 6 million PBMCs from each sample. The sample was blood. The genes are TRBV27 and TRBJ2-5; no reliable D call. This receptor was identified in an elderly woman in good health. This CDR3 reads CASSRTNSYKQYF. In DNA, the CDR3 is TGTGCCAGCAGTAGAACGAACTCCTACAAGCAGTACTTC.